A single TCR beta chain is shown here with its context. There was relapse after autologous stem cell transplantation in every patient, and there was variation in brentuximab vedotin exposure. Clones were read by immunoSEQ multiplex PCR, and TCRdb kept only the in-frame ones, dropping some. The sample lists some 22,000 clones, 70% to 85% occurring once. The data are from a study of PD-1 blockade in classical Hodgkin lymphoma. Trimming left V 3 bases short and J 1 base short, with 10 bases between. Germline V lookup: CDR1 SGHKS, CDR2 YYEKEE (reference sequence). This CDR3 has 14 residues. This rearrangement joins TRBV5-5 to TRBJ2-5; possibly TRBD1 for D (6 bases). This sample comprised peripheral blood mononuclear cells (PBMCs), obtained at baseline. The clonotype was recovered from a human donor with classical Hodgkin lymphoma. CDR3 sequence: CASSSLGGQETQYF. The CDR3 region has the DNA TGTGCCAGCAGCTCCTTAGGGGGCCAAGAGACCCAGTACTTC.